The 23 T cell receptor beta chains below were found in one sample sequenced in a study of shared clonotypes between healthy human individuals (TCRdb year 2020). The library was generated by the immunoSEQ multiplex PCR assay. TCRdb mirrors the immuneACCESS table, restricted to in-frame sequences. Some clones are absent from its copies; in checked studies, under half trace to an unresolved V gene, and the reason for the others is unknown. The sample has about 1.1 million clones on record, 60% to 80% of them singletons. 0.89% of the sample is held by the ten biggest clonotypes. The sample was memory CD4+ T cells from PBMCs. The cell subset or site label, read with the paper, signifies: CD45RA-negative fraction. These TCRs come from a man aged 18 to 35 in good health. Some clones in this sample may be carry-over from other donors' samples.

This rearrangement joins TRBV7-8 to TRBJ2-7; TRBD1 agrees at 7 bases. The CDR3 covers 14 residues. The germline V gene has CDR1 SGHVS and CDR2 FQNEAQ. V lost 7 bases to trimming and J lost 6 bases; unmatched junction nucleotides: 12. CDR3 in amino acids: CASTVQGSFGEQYF. In DNA form, the CDR3 reads TGTGCCAGCACCGTACAGGGGTCTTTCGGCGAGCAGTACTTC.

This clone was counted once. This same CDR3 is encoded by further DNA sequences in the sample. The V and J genes are TRBV6-6 and TRBJ1-3; no definite D call. The V gene lost 9 bases and the J gene lost 0 bases, with 9 bases spanning the gap. Germline-derived CDR1 and CDR2 are MNHNY and SVGAGI (reference sequence). The CDR3 is made up of 13 amino acids. The CDR3 DNA sequence: TGTGCCAGTACCGGATCCTCTGGAAACACCATATATTTT. Translating it yields CASTGSSGNTIYF.

The chain combines TRBV5-1 with TRBJ2-3; TRBD2 is a possible D gene (6 bases). Trimming left V 4 bases short and J 6 bases short, with 12 bases between. CDR1 SGHRS and CDR2 YFSETQ come from the germline V gene. There are 13 residues in the CDR3. The CDR3 bases are TGCGCCAGCAGCCCCGGAGGGCCGGATACGCAGTATTTT. It specifies CASSPGGPDTQYF.

J is TRBJ2-5 and V is TRBV7-8, with D perhaps assigned TRBD1 or TRBD2 (5 bases each). Trimming pared 10 bases from V and 4 bases from J, leaving 13 bases between. The CDR3 is 12 amino acids. Germline loops: CDR1 SGHVS, CDR2 FQNEAQ. The DNA for the CDR3 is TGTGCCACCACCTGGGACCGAGAGACCCAGTACTTC. It codes for CATTWDRETQYF.

J is TRBJ1-4 and V is TRBV28; tentative D call: TRBD1 (5 bases). CDR3 length: 13 residues. Trimming shortened V by 7 bases and J by 8 bases, and 14 bases separated the two germline ends. CDR1 is MDHEN and CDR2 is SYDVKM in the germline V gene. Here the CDR3 DNA reads TGTGCCAGCATTGGGGGTTTGAGAGAAAAACTGTTTTTT. Amino acids: CASIGGLREKLFF.

This clone was seen a single time. This rearrangement joins TRBV12-5 to TRBJ2-7; D remains unclear. The ends were cut back, 6 bases at V and 4 bases at J, with 10 bases in the middle. Germline CDR1 reads LGHNT; CDR2 reads FRNRAP. This CDR3 comprises 12 residues. In DNA, the CDR3 is TGTGCTAGTGGGAGGACGCCTTACGAGCAGTACTTC. Encoded protein: CASGRTPYEQYF.

The rearrangement uses TRBV2 and TRBJ2-5, with 10 bases that match TRBD2. J lost 5 bases, V lost 4 bases, and 1 base had no gene match. This CDR3 contains 13 residues. Per germline, CDR1 SNHLY and CDR2 FYNNEI. DNA of the CDR3: TGTGCCAGCAGTGCTAGCGGGAGTGAGACCCAGTACTTC. Translated: CASSASGSETQYF.

This sequence joins TRBV5-1 and TRBJ2-3, with a possible D match to TRBD1 (6 bases). The germline V and J ends were trimmed by 4 bases and 5 bases, with 14 bases remaining between them. From germline, CDR1 is SGHRS and CDR2 YFSETQ. This CDR3 region has 14 residues. The CDR3 DNA reads TGCGCCAGCAGCACCTCCACAGGGAGAGATACGCAGTATTTT. The encoded protein is CASSTSTGRDTQYF.

As regards this clone: Other DNA sequences in the sample encode the same CDR3. This chain connects TRBV30 to TRBJ1-3; D not resolved. V lost 0 bases to trimming and J lost 2 bases, with 8 bases between them. The CDR3 is 14 amino acids. Germline CDR1 GTSNPN, CDR2 SVGIG (reference sequence). The CDR3 sequence is CAWSVLSPGNTIYF. In nucleotides, the CDR3 is TGTGCCTGGAGTGTACTCTCACCTGGAAACACCATATATTTT.

The chain joins TRBV5-1 to TRBJ2-7, with D possibly TRBD1 on 6 matching bases. The germline V gene has CDR1 SGHRS and CDR2 YFSETQ. The CDR3 runs to 16 residues. With 0 bases removed from V and 3 bases from J, the gap between germline ends came to 16 bases. CDR3 DNA sequence: TGCGCCAGCAGCTTGGGTCGCCCAGGGGCGGGCTACGAGCAGTACTTC. This encodes CASSLGRPGAGYEQYF.

The CDR3: CASSSISSGRTYNEQFF. Written as DNA, the CDR3 is TGTGCCAGCAGCTCGATTTCAAGCGGGAGAACCTACAATGAGCAGTTCTTC. The J gene is TRBJ2-1, the V gene TRBV9; 8 bases are shared with TRBD2. Trimming at V came to 4 bases and at J to 2 bases, leaving 11 bases not matched to a gene. The germline V gene has CDR1 SGDLS and CDR2 YYNGEE. CDR3 length: 17 amino acids. Supplemented by reference TRBV9 and TRBJ2-1, the full variable domain reads DSGVTQTPKHLITATGQRVTLRCSPRSGDLSVYWYQQSLDQGLQFLIQYYNGEERAKGNILERFSAQQFPDLHSELNLSSLELGDSALYFCASSSISSGRTYNEQFFGPGTRLTVL.

The sample holds a few counts of this clone. The rearrangement links TRBV27 to TRBJ1-5; D might be TRBD1 (5 bases). CDR1 and CDR2 from the germline V gene are MNHEY and SMNVEV (reference sequence). This CDR3 spans 13 amino acids. Trimming removed 6 bases at V and 4 bases at J, with 10 bases between. As DNA, the CDR3 is TGTGCCAGCAGCAGGGACCTTAATCAGCCCCAGCATTTT. This translates into CASSRDLNQPQHF.

This chain connects TRBV5-6 to TRBJ2-3; the D is unclear. Germline V gene lookup returns CDR1 SGHDT and CDR2 YYEEEE. The CDR3 is made up of 16 amino acids. V was pared by 4 bases and J by 2 bases, with 17 bases between. In DNA form, the CDR3 reads TGTGCCAGCAGCATTAGGGTCAACCAATACACAGATACGCAGTATTTT. Its translation is CASSIRVNQYTDTQYF.

Points on this clone: This may arise from a read error, as a much more abundant clone is one base away. The CDR3 does not end in the conserved phenylalanine or tryptophan, so this is likely a read error. The DNA for the CDR3 is TGTGCCAGCAGCCTATCCAGACTAGCGGCTACCTCCTACGAGCAGTACCTC. Protein sequence: CASSLSRLAATSYEQYL. The chain recombines TRBV7-8 with TRBJ2-7, with 9 bases that match TRBD2. Germline assignment: CDR1 SGHVS and CDR2 FQNEAQ. The CDR3 is 17 amino acids. V shed 5 bases, J shed 0 bases, and the junction held 11 bases outside the gene matches.

V usage is TRBV7-9 and J usage is TRBJ1-2, with D possibly TRBD1 on 6 matching bases. Germline CDR1 reads SEHNR; CDR2 reads FQNEAQ (reference sequence). The CDR3 spans 13 residues. V lost 1 base, J lost 5 bases, and 8 bases lay in between. The CDR3 nucleotides are TGTGCCAGCAGCTTAGACCAGGGGTATGGCTACACCTTC. This codes for CASSLDQGYGYTF. Drawing the rest from reference TRBV7-9 and TRBJ1-2, the complete variable domain is DTGVSQNPRHKITKRGQNVTFRCDPISEHNRLYWYRQTLGQGPEFLTYFQNEAQLEKSRLLSDRFSAERPKGSFSTLEIQRTEQGDSAMYLCASSLDQGYGYTFGSGTRLTVV.

The gene calls are TRBV6-1 and TRBJ1-2; 7 bases line up with TRBD1. After removal of 10 bases from V and 5 bases from J, the junction contained 13 bases not matched to a gene. This CDR3 region has 14 residues. Germline V gene sequence: CDR1 MNHNS, CDR2 SASEGT. Here the CDR3 reads CATKPTGLPYGYTF. CDR3 coding DNA: TGTGCCACCAAACCGACAGGGCTACCATATGGCTACACCTTC.

V is TRBV7-9 and J is TRBJ1-4, with 10 bases that match TRBD1. Looked up from germline, CDR1 is SEHNR and CDR2 is FQNEAQ (reference sequence). This CDR3 spans 19 amino acids. With 4 bases clipped from V and 3 bases from J, the junction kept 14 bases outside the gene matches. This chain's CDR3 is CASSSRIPGQGYSNEKLFF. The CDR3 nucleotides are TGTGCCAGCAGCTCAAGAATTCCGGGACAGGGGTACTCTAATGAAAAACTGTTTTTT.

The J gene is TRBJ2-5, the V gene TRBV5-4, with 7 bases lining up with TRBD2. CDR1 and CDR2 (germline): SGHNT, YYREEE (reference sequence). This CDR3 has 16 residues. V dropped 0 bases and J dropped 1; count of bases not matched to a gene: 6. DNA for the CDR3: TGTGCCAGCAGCTTGGGGTTAGCGGGCTTCCAAGAGACCCAGTACTTC. It codes for CASSLGLAGFQETQYF.

The genes are TRBV21-1 and TRBJ1-2; the table gives TRBD1 as D, unverified against the DNA. TRBV21-1 is a pseudogene locus. This CDR3 contains 15 residues. The CDR3 DNA reads TGTGCCATCCACACAGGTTTGATAGCTAACTATGGCTACACCTTC. Protein product: CAIHTGLIANYGYTF.

The J gene is TRBJ1-2, the V gene TRBV7-2; D gene ambiguous. The CDR3 consists of 14 residues. Trimming pared 0 bases from V and 4 bases from J, leaving 9 bases between. CDR1 and CDR2 (germline): SGHTA, FQGNSA. CDR3 bases: TGTGCCAGCAGCTTAGCTGCTATCGGCTATGGCTACACCTTC. It codes for CASSLAAIGYGYTF.

V is TRBV19 and J is TRBJ1-4; D is uncertain. Germline V gives CDR1 LNHDA, CDR2 SQIVND (reference sequence). The V gene lost 5 bases and the J gene lost 7 bases, with 20 bases spanning the gap. The CDR3 length is 16 residues. CDR3 DNA sequence: TGTGCCAGTAGTTTGTGGGCACCCGATCGTGGTGAAAAACTGTTTTTT. As protein: CASSLWAPDRGEKLFF.

The J gene is TRBJ1-2, the V gene TRBV28; 7 bases align to TRBD1. Trimming cost V 6 bases and J 1 base; bases outside gene matches: 5. The V gene's germline CDR1 is MDHEN and CDR2 SYDVKM. This CDR3 spans 14 amino acids. The CDR3 DNA is TGTGCCAGCAGGCCGGGACAGTTTAACTATGGCTACACCTTC. This encodes CASRPGQFNYGYTF.

The chain joins TRBV10-1 to TRBJ2-1, with 9 positions matching TRBD2. The CDR3 length is 18 residues. Trimming removed 3 bases from V and 7 bases from J; junction bases left unmatched: 16. Germline CDR1 and CDR2: WNHNN and SYGVQD (reference sequence). The CDR3 DNA reads TGCGCCAGCAGTGAAGGGGGGGGTGTAGCGGGAGTTCCAAATGAGCAGTTCTTC. As protein: CASSEGGGVAGVPNEQFF.